The 7 T cell receptor beta chains listed next were all sequenced from one sample in a study of T cells in Graves' hyperthyroidism and ophthalmopathy. RNA transcripts gave rise to amplified TCR beta CDR3 regions. The TCR CDR3 was amplified in a first-round RT-PCR using the HTBI primer set. TCRdb analysed the multiplex PCR reads with MiXCR anew, one entry per CDR3 protein. The table shows more than 600,000 distinct CDR3 sequences, with about 16% occurring only once. Sequencing was done on a sample of blood. All receptors come from a man between 18 and 29 years old with Graves' hyperthyroidism.

This clonotype has more than one count but fewer than ten. The rearrangement joins TRBV28 to TRBJ1-5; D remains ambiguous. Trimming removed 5 bases from V and 0 bases from J, with 11 bases in between. CDR1 and CDR2 from the germline V gene are MDHEN and SYDVKM. The CDR3 spans 15 residues. This chain's CDR3 is CASSTLEVSNQPQHF. The CDR3 region has the DNA TGTGCCAGCAGTACCCTGGAAGTTAGCAATCAGCCCCAGCATTTT.

The genes are TRBV7-9 and TRBJ2-1; a weak D match, TRBD2 (6 bases). Trimming removed 6 bases at V and 7 bases at J, with 13 bases between. The CDR3 runs 13 residues. Germline V gene data show CDR1 as SEHNR and CDR2 as FQNEAQ (reference sequence). The CDR3 protein is CASRIGDSNEQFF. The CDR3, as DNA: TGTGCCAGCAGAATAGGGGACTCAAATGAGCAGTTCTTC.

This clonotype was picked up a small number of times. In DNA, the CDR3 is TGTGCCAGCTCCCAGACAGGACTAGCGGGAGTGCGGACGTACTTC. Translating it yields CASSQTGLAGVRTYF. The chain links TRBV18 to TRBJ2-5, with 13 bases lining up with TRBD2. V was clipped by 6 bases and J by 13 bases; unmatched bases: 14. The CDR3 sequence is 15 residues long. Per the germline V gene, CDR1 is KGHSH and CDR2 is LQKENI.

The chain employs TRBV7-6 and TRBJ2-5; TRBD1 or TRBD2 may be the D gene (5 bases each). V was clipped by 5 bases and J by 5 bases, with 18 bases between them. CDR1 SGHVS and CDR2 FNYEAQ come from the germline V gene. The length of the CDR3 is 15 residues. The CDR3 DNA reads TGTGCCAGCAGCGCACCGGGATCAGGGCCCGAGACCCAGTACTTC. Translating gives CASSAPGSGPETQYF.

The chain employs TRBV9 and TRBJ1-1, with D hard to call. The CDR3 has 13 amino acids. V was clipped by 1 base and J by 0 bases, with 4 bases between them. CDR1 and CDR2 from the germline V gene are SGDLS and YYNGEE. CDR3 coding DNA: TGTGCCAGCAGCGTAAGTCTGAACACTGAAGCTTTCTTT. Protein sequence: CASSVSLNTEAFF. The whole variable domain, filled in from reference TRBV9 and TRBJ1-1, reads DSGVTQTPKHLITATGQRVTLRCSPRSGDLSVYWYQQSLDQGLQFLIQYYNGEERAKGNILERFSAQQFPDLHSELNLSSLELGDSALYFCASSVSLNTEAFFGQGTRLTVV.

This chain uses TRBV7-2 with TRBJ2-1; no definite D call. CDR1 is SGHTA, CDR2 FQGNSA, per germline. Trimming stripped 1 base from V and 8 bases from J, with 18 bases between. This CDR3 spans 16 amino acids. The CDR3 spells CASSLETRSGYDEQFF. The DNA of the CDR3 is TGTGCCAGCAGCTTAGAAACCCGCTCCGGGTACGATGAGCAGTTCTTC.

The chain is built from TRBV5-1 and TRBJ2-2; 10 bases are a match to TRBD2. The CDR3 is 15 amino acids. CDR1 SGHRS and CDR2 YFSETQ come from the germline V gene. The ends lost 7 bases at V and 5 bases at J; junction bases unmatched: 8. The CDR3 DNA is TGCGCCAGCGTCCCCCTAGCGGGAGATACCGGGGAGCTGTTTTTT. Translated: CASVPLAGDTGELFF.